This T cell receptor beta chain was profiled in a study of Ad26.COV2.S vaccination and SARS-CoV-2 variants. This table comes from immunoSEQ multiplex PCR, and its TCRdb copy is limited to in-frame clones, with some not included. The repertoire holds about 480,000 clones, with roughly 85% as singletons. Whole-study findings and limits: CD8+ and CD4+ T cells specific for spike reportedly responded with substantial breadth after vaccination. Spike-specific TCR breadth ran higher among vaccine recipients than placebo recipients.

On this clone: Its target is unknown.

CDR3 length equals 14 residues. V lost 0 bases and J 7 bases, leaving 14 bases between the germline ends. Germline assignment: CDR1 SGHRS and CDR2 YFSETQ. Treatment noted: roughly 20 received Ad26.COV2.S at low or high dose, single or two shots; about 5 received placebo; per-sample allocation not given. Day 63 after the first injection of vaccine or placebo was the sampling time. The rearrangement uses TRBV5-1 and TRBJ2-7, with no clear D. This sample comprised peripheral blood, obtained in a trial of Ad26.COV2.S vaccine versus placebo. The origin of this receptor is a person aged 18-65 years who received the Ad26.COV2.S COVID-19 vaccine or a placebo. The CDR3 DNA is TGCGCCAGCAGCTTGGACGGGCCACCGAGGGAGCAGTACTTC. This gives the protein CASSLDGPPREQYF.